This T cell receptor beta chain was identified in a study of regulatory T cells in long-lasting Graves disease listed by TCRdb under 2021. For the study in its entirety: Patients with newly diagnosed Graves' disease had been on antithyroid drugs for under 3 months. Patients with persistent Graves' disease were compared with patients with newly diagnosed Graves' disease using TCR sequencing and RNA sequencing of peripheral blood. The study took place in China and was registered as a clinical trial. A total of about 35 samples underwent TCR sequencing, from about 13 patients with persistent Graves' disease and 20 patients with newly diagnosed Graves' disease.

The sample's time point, from its label and the paper: newly diagnosed GD, antithyroid drugs for less than 3 months. RNA was extracted from PBMCs in TRIzol for both TCR sequencing and RNA sequencing. Graves' disease was diagnosed according to American Thyroid Association guidelines. The patients came from an endocrinology department in Xi'an, China. Each patient gave approximately 10 milliliters of peripheral blood, collected in an EDTA anticoagulant tube. Ficoll Paque Plus density gradient separation was used to isolate PBMCs, and no additional T cell sorting was done. An Agilent 2100 Bioanalyzer and agarose gel were used to check RNA quality, and a NanoDrop 2000 was used to measure RNA concentration. This clonotype was seen repeatedly, ten times or more. This clone's antigen is unknown. Just one base apart from a much larger clone, this may be a read error. General findings and caveats noted by the study authors: Only the TCR beta chain was sequenced and analyzed. Only peripheral blood was studied, because thyroid tissue, the primary lesion, was inaccessible. The authors noted that the small sample size was a limitation that may lower accuracy. Persistent patients shared more public clonotypes among themselves (around 3,000) than newly diagnosed patients did (approximately 900). Compared with newly diagnosed patients, persistent Graves' disease patients had lower TCR Shannon entropy and fewer highly expanded clones, which suggests clonal expansion.

To prepare the library, multiplex PCR was applied. The sample was run on an Illumina HiSeq 4000. TCR beta libraries were built with iRepertoire HTBI primers and Arm-PCR amplification of CDR3 regions. PCR products were gel purified before sequencing. As for the original processing: Across samples, approximately 68 TRBV and roughly 15 TRBJ segments were identified and used for gene usage analysis of CDR3 amino acid clonotypes. Filtered high-quality paired reads were merged into contigs using COPE and FqMerger. BLAST was used to align contigs to IMGT TRBV, TRBD and TRBJ reference genes, with CDR3 defined following IMGT. Any clonotype with a frequency above 0.1% was counted as a highly expanded clone. Shannon entropy was used to measure repertoire diversity, and the Gini coefficient was used to measure V-J evenness. Public clonotypes were defined as clonotypes shared by more than one individual. Using fastp at Q25 and MiXCR, TCRdb reprocessed the public reads and kept productive beta chains. Records with the same CDR3 protein are collapsed into one entry carrying the most frequent genes and DNA. TCRdb's processing, not the study's, gives the V and J calls here. Across this sample there are roughly 420,000 distinct CDR3 sequences, with 16% seen only once. The top ten hold under 30% of the sample.

These same records also appear under a second study, on T cells in Graves' hyperthyroidism and ophthalmopathy. From the second report: Graves' hyperthyroidism was defined as stable when no progression to ophthalmopathy occurred over 18 months of follow-up. The hyperthyroidism patients were between 18 and 65 years old and newly diagnosed, with a disease duration of less than 2 months. Any patient with an uncontrolled infection, another autoimmune disease, pregnancy or lactation was excluded. Diagnoses were based on clinical symptoms, serum thyroxine and TRAb, thyroid ultrasound and orbital computed tomography. A first-round RT-PCR of the TCR CDR3 used the HTBI primer set with the Qiagen OneStep RT-PCR kit. Blood samples also contained most of the expanded thyroid clonotypes (frequency above 0.001), which suggests that blood repertoires may reflect thyroid immune responses. A 13 V-J signature model separated ophthalmopathy from stable hyperthyroidism, with over 85% sensitivity and about 81% specificity in cross-validation and 80%/75% in testing. In validation, the model predicted progression to ophthalmopathy with roughly 70% sensitivity and roughly 72% specificity, a median of 6.5 months before onset. A discovery cohort of about a hundred patients, roughly 45 with Graves' ophthalmopathy and over 55 with stable Graves' hyperthyroidism, was used to find distinguishing TCR V-J signatures. Prospective prediction of ophthalmopathy was tested in an independent validation cohort consisting of fewer than 20 hyperthyroidism patients and more than 15 patients who later progressed to ophthalmopathy. The 100 or so discovery patients were randomly divided into training and test sets at a 7:3 ratio. Thyroid tissue and blood T-cell repertoires from about 6 Graves' hyperthyroidism patients were also compared in the study. After blood sampling, hyperthyroidism patients were treated with methimazole at a starting dose of 30 mg daily, and ophthalmopathy patients were treated with high-dose intravenous methylprednisolone. Libraries were constructed in a second round of multiplex PCR, after which size selection and purification were performed. Sequencing of the libraries was done on an Illumina HiSeq2000 using paired-end 100 bp reads. SOAPnuke was used to process the raw data, throwing out any read that contained adapters or uncalled bases, had a mean Phred below 15, or lacked an exact constant-primer or identifier match. High-quality paired reads were merged using COPE v1.2.5, and each unique nucleotide sequence was defined as a clonotype. Clonotypes were aligned to IMGT TRBV, TRBD and TRBJ reference segments using MiTCR v1.1. The analysis was restricted to V-J combinations with a frequency above 0.0001, which together covered 99% to 99.2% of the repertoires. The TCS score was defined as F50 (clonal expansion) divided by E x V (chaos), with BLOSUM62-based TCRdist calculated between CDR3 peptides within each V-J. Welch's t-statistics and random forest reduced some 510 V-J features to about 13, which were used in a naive Bayes classifier (R e1071). Sample size was not statistically predetermined, and blinding of investigators to group allocation was not performed. The paper reports TCR Vbeta CDR3 sequencing of 135 peripheral blood samples: 43 ophthalmopathy, around 80 hyperthyroidism and approximately 17 progressor patients.

The material was peripheral blood mononuclear cells (PBMCs), obtained at new diagnosis, from a patient treated with antithyroid drugs. This TCR derives from a woman aged 18 to 35 with Graves disease. Donor details come from another sample of the same person, matched by shared clones.

The nucleotide sequence reads TGTGCCAGCAGCTTAGCAGGTGGGGCAAACTACAATGGGCAGTTCTTC. Its product reads: CASSLAGGANYNGQFF. This sequence uses TRBV7-9 and TRBJ2-1; the best D guess is TRBD1, with 5 bases matching. The germline V gene (reference sequence) yields SEHNR for CDR1 and FQNEAQ for CDR2. The CDR3 holds 16 amino acids from the cysteine to the phenylalanine. Only the CDR3 region is kept as DNA, spanning 48 bases read in frame from base 1.